The next 6 T cell receptor beta chains were all read from a single sample in a study of patients and donors after allogeneic stem cell transplantation (dated by TCRdb to the early 2020s). Library construction relied on RT-PCR. Sequencing was performed on a NextSeq 550. TCRdb passed the public sequencing reads through fastp at Q25 and MiXCR, retaining productive beta sequences. CDR3 protein sequences are deduplicated, and each keeps its most common genes and DNA. The sample contains about a million distinct CDR3 sequences, about a sixth of them found a single time. 6% of the sample rests with the top ten. Source material: blood, either unsorted or a sorted T cell fraction (not recorded which). Receptors were obtained from a human donor who was either an allogeneic HSCT recipient or a stem cell or donor lymphocyte infusion donor (not recorded which). It is not recorded whose cells these are; they may come from a transplant donor.

This clonotype was observed a handful of times. A junction end diverges from the germline sequence, so it may reflect a read error. The CDR3 DNA sequence: TGCGCCAGCAGCTCGCACGGGACTACCTATAATGAGCAGTTCTTC. This encodes CASSSHGTTYNEQFF. V and J are TRBV5-1 and TRBJ2-1; the match to TRBD2 covers 7 bases. From germline, CDR1 is SGHRS and CDR2 YFSETQ. The CDR3 sequence is 15 residues long.

The chain carries TRBV5-1 and TRBJ2-2, with TRBD2 matching over 9 bases. With V trimmed by 0 bases and J by 6 bases, 9 bases remained unmatched. The CDR3 consists of 17 residues. Germline lookup yields CDR1 SGHRS and CDR2 YFSETQ. The CDR3 sequence is CASSLVAGGPAAGELFF. DNA for the CDR3: TGCGCCAGCAGCTTGGTGGCGGGGGGGCCAGCAGCCGGGGAGCTGTTTTTT.

This chain connects TRBV5-1 to TRBJ2-3; D might be TRBD2 (5 bases). Trimming pared 0 bases from V and 5 bases from J, leaving 16 bases between. Germline CDR1 is SGHRS and CDR2 is YFSETQ. There are 16 residues in the CDR3. The DNA for the CDR3 is TGCGCCAGCAGCTTGGGGGCGACTGAGGGAAAAGATACGCAGTATTTT. It is translated as CASSLGATEGKDTQYF.

This clonotype turned up a few times. V gene TRBV20-1 combines with J gene TRBJ2-7; D uncertain. Germline assignment: CDR1 DFQATT and CDR2 SNEGSKA (reference sequence). Deletions cut 7 bases from V and 4 bases from J, with 17 bases between. The CDR3 length is 13 residues. CDR3 loop: CSGLGPTTYEQYF. CDR3 nucleotides: TGCAGTGGCCTTGGACCGACCACTTACGAGCAGTACTTC.

This clonotype was counted a few times. CDR3 amino acids: CASSKSSASGGITDTQYF. The CDR3 nucleotides are TGTGCCAGCAGCAAATCTTCCGCTAGCGGGGGGATAACAGATACGCAGTATTTT. The chain is built from TRBV21-1 and TRBJ2-3; the table's TRBD2 call for D was not verified on the DNA. TRBV21-1 is a known pseudogene. CDR3 length: 18 amino acids.

The chain links TRBV28 to TRBJ2-7; D may be TRBD1 (6 bases). Per the germline V gene, CDR1 is MDHEN and CDR2 is SYDVKM. The CDR3 is 17 residues long. The ends were cut back, 6 bases at V and 6 bases at J, with 27 bases in the middle. CDR3 loop: CASSLGRLGDTSVEQYF. The CDR3 DNA follows: TGTGCCAGCAGCCTCGGGCGTTTGGGGGACACCTCTGTCGAGCAGTACTTC.